These 13 T cell receptor beta chains originate from one sample sequenced in a study of T cell clonotyping in hematopoietic cell transplantation. Assay used: immunoSEQ multiplex PCR; TCRdb lists only in-frame clones, some missing. The data contain 7,000 or so clones, approximately 91% of them singletons. Sequencing used PBMCs, obtained 30 days after allogeneic stem cell transplant. The receptor set was obtained from a female patient aged 50-65 years who had an allogeneic stem cell transplant from an unrelated donor, so the T cells may come from the graft donor. Some clones in this sample may be carry-over from other donors' samples.

The chain uses TRBV2 and TRBJ2-7, with D perhaps TRBD1 or TRBD2 (5 bases each). Trimming took off 6 bases at V and 3 bases at J, with 9 bases between the two ends. The CDR3 has 12 amino acids. CDR1 and CDR2 from the germline V gene are SNHLY and FYNNEI. The CDR3 nucleotides read TGTGCCAGCAGGGGAGACAGCTACGAGCAGTACGTC. As protein: CASRGDSYEQYV.

The chain carries TRBV19 and TRBJ1-2, with D tentatively TRBD1 (5 bases). Germline-derived CDR1 and CDR2 are LNHDA and SQIVND (reference sequence). This CDR3 spans 13 amino acids. With 6 bases removed from V and 4 bases from J, the gap between germline ends came to 12 bases. The CDR3 loop reads CASRSGATYGYTF. CDR3 nucleotides: TGTGCCAGTAGGTCCGGGGCGACCTATGGCTACACCTTC.

The rearrangement uses TRBV5-4 and TRBJ2-6; no definite D call. Trimming took off 3 bases at V and 2 bases at J, with 12 bases between the two ends. The CDR3 loop spans 16 amino acids. Germline CDR1 is SGHNT and CDR2 is YYREEE (reference sequence). CDR3 protein: CASSSAVGTGANVLTF. CDR3 coding DNA: TGTGCCAGCAGCTCGGCGGTCGGCACTGGGGCCAACGTCCTGACTTTC.

The rearrangement links TRBV18 to TRBJ2-1; 7 nucleotides align to TRBD2. The V gene's germline CDR1 is KGHSH and CDR2 LQKENI. V was clipped by 4 bases and J by 9 bases; unmatched bases: 9. The CDR3 covers 14 residues. The CDR3 region is CASSRWEGEGEQFF. The CDR3 bases are TGTGCCAGCTCACGGTGGGAGGGTGAAGGTGAGCAGTTCTTC.

This chain links TRBV6-1 with TRBJ2-1, with no clear D. Germline CDR1 reads MNHNS; CDR2 reads SASEGT. The CDR3 spans 12 residues. Trimming removed 3 bases from V and 7 bases from J, with 7 bases in between. Here the CDR3 DNA reads TGTGCCAGCAGTGATTGGGGTAATGAGCAGTTCTTC. It codes for CASSDWGNEQFF.

This chain connects TRBV27 to TRBJ1-6, with D perhaps TRBD1 (6 bases). The germline CDR1 and CDR2 sequences are MNHEY and SMNVEV (reference sequence). Trimming took 4 bases from V and 9 from J, leaving 16 bases between them. CDR3 length equals 15 residues. CDR3 DNA sequence: TGTGCCAGCAGTTCGCACACAGGGTATGGTTCACCCCTCCACTTT. Translating gives CASSSHTGYGSPLHF.

The chain combines TRBV20-1 with TRBJ1-5; D ambiguous. The ends were cut back, 6 bases at V and 11 bases at J, with 14 bases in the middle. This CDR3 region has 11 residues. CDR1 and CDR2 from the germline V gene are DFQATT and SNEGSKA (reference sequence). Here the CDR3 DNA reads TGCAGTGCCCAGGACCTCCGGGCCCAGCATTTT. Its translation is CSAQDLRAQHF.

About this clone: A junction end diverges from the germline sequence, so it may reflect a read error. This chain uses TRBV5-4 with TRBJ2-3, with 11 bases aligning to TRBD2. This CDR3 has 16 residues. In germline, CDR1 is SGHNT, CDR2 YYREEE (reference sequence). CDR3 nucleotide sequence: TGTGCCAGCAGCCCACTAGCGGGGGTACTCACAAATACGCAGTATTTT. Its translation is CASSPLAGVLTNTQYF. Looking up the rest from reference TRBV5-4 and TRBJ2-3 gives the full variable domain: ETGVTQSPTHLIKTRGQQVTLRCSSQSGHNTVSWYQQALGQGPQFIFQYYREEENGRGNFPPRFSGLQFPNYSSELNVNALELDDSALYLCASSPLAGVLTNTQYFGPGTRLTVL.

The CDR3 region is CASRGQGHNQPQHF. CDR3 sequence (DNA): TGTGCCAGCAGGGGACAGGGACACAATCAGCCCCAGCATTTT. The gene calls are TRBV27 and TRBJ1-5, with 9 bases aligning to TRBD1. Looked up from germline, CDR1 is MNHEY and CDR2 is SMNVEV (reference sequence). The V and J ends lost 6 bases and 3 bases, in that order; junction bases with no gene match: 3. CDR3 length: 14 residues.

The chain employs TRBV10-2 and TRBJ2-7; D unclear. Germline V gene sequence: CDR1 WSHSY, CDR2 SAAADI. CDR3 length equals 12 residues. V lost 2 bases to trimming and J lost 5 bases, with 7 bases between them. Here the CDR3 DNA reads TGCGCCAGCAGTGAGGGGGTCCACGAGCAGTACTTC. Protein sequence: CASSEGVHEQYF.

V usage is TRBV2 and J usage is TRBJ2-5; 11 bases are shared with TRBD2. From germline, CDR1 is SNHLY and CDR2 FYNNEI. Germline trimming cut 2 bases from V and 5 bases from J; bases unmatched to any gene: 4. The CDR3 sequence is 15 residues long. CDR3 sequence reads: CASSELAGGVETQYF. The DNA for the CDR3 is TGTGCCAGCAGTGAACTAGCGGGGGGAGTTGAGACCCAGTACTTC.

The CDR3 here is CASSPRDGYEQYF. CDR3 bases: TGTGCCAGCAGCCCGCGGGACGGCTACGAGCAGTACTTC. The V and J genes are TRBV7-6 and TRBJ2-7; TRBD2 is a possible D gene (6 bases). Per germline, CDR1 SGHVS and CDR2 FNYEAQ. The CDR3 sequence is 13 residues long. Trimming removed 5 bases at V and 3 bases at J, with 11 bases between.

V gene TRBV6-1 combines with J gene TRBJ2-2; 10 bases are a match to TRBD2. The V gene end was trimmed by 7 bases and the J gene end by 6 bases; junction bases not matched to a gene: 8. This CDR3 has 15 residues. Germline values: CDR1 MNHNS, CDR2 SASEGT. The CDR3 DNA is TGTGCCAGCACCGAACTAGCGGGGCCTCCCGGGGAGCTGTTTTTT. Encoded protein: CASTELAGPPGELFF.